This T cell receptor (beta chain) stems from a study of regulatory T cells in long-lasting Graves disease. Study-wide context: Newly diagnosed Graves' patients took antithyroid drugs under 3 months.

The germline V gene encodes CDR1 SGHAT and CDR2 FQDESV (reference sequence). V was shortened by 4 bases and J by 5 bases, with 6 bases between the two germline ends. CDR3 length: 11 amino acids. Libraries of TCR beta came from iRepertoire HTBI primers plus Arm-PCR of CDR3 regions. TCRdb reanalysed the multiplex PCR reads using MiXCR and keeps one entry per CDR3 protein. The repertoire holds 380,000 or so distinct CDR3 sequences, with 16% as singletons. Sample time point: newly diagnosed GD, antithyroid drugs for less than 3 months. RNA extracted from PBMCs served as the sequencing template. An endocrinology department in Xi'an, China, recruited the patients. With EDTA tubes as the receptacles, around 10 milliliters of peripheral blood were drawn. At least ten counts were recorded for this clonotype. This sample also appeared in a second study, on T cells in Graves' hyperthyroidism and ophthalmopathy. This second report adds: Patients were excluded because of uncontrolled infection, other autoimmune disease, pregnancy or lactation.

This chain joins TRBV11-1 and TRBJ2-7; D is ambiguous. The receptor's source is a woman between 18 and 29 years old with Graves disease. The specimen was peripheral blood mononuclear cells (PBMCs), collected at new diagnosis, from a patient treated with antithyroid drugs. CDR3 DNA: TGTGCCAGCAGCTCCGTGGACGAGCAGTACTTC. Translated, it gives CASSSVDEQYF.